One and the same sample provided the 17 T cell receptor beta chains below, sequenced in a study of beta chain features in type 1 diabetes. The study reverse transcribed the entire isolated RNA, so it sequenced expressed TCRB transcripts. The method was immunoSEQ multiplex PCR; TCRdb's version includes in-frame clones alone and lacks a portion of them. Altogether hundreds of thousands of clones are present, around 15% being singletons, with the ten largest covering around 0.04%. Antigens for these TCRs are unknown. Study-wide results and caveats: Moderate but significant shortening of TCRB CDR3s was recorded in all four CD4+ subsets from Type 1 diabetes patients.

Sequenced: naive CD4+ T cells from blood. These receptors all come from a man aged 18 to 29 with type 1 diabetes.

This clone occurred a few times. CDR3 coding DNA: TGTGCCAGCAGTTTAACTAAGGACGATAATTCACCCCTCCACTTT. This codes for CASSLTKDDNSPLHF. This chain links TRBV27 with TRBJ1-6; no clear D gene. Trimming pared 2 bases from V and 5 bases from J, leaving 10 bases between. The CDR3 covers 15 residues. In germline, CDR1 is MNHEY, CDR2 SMNVEV (reference sequence).

This clone occurred a few times. The genes are TRBV7-9 and TRBJ1-1, with no clear D. Germline CDR1 is SEHNR and CDR2 is FQNEAQ (reference sequence). The ends were cut back, 2 bases at V and 4 bases at J, with 8 bases in the middle. This CDR3 region has 13 residues. DNA of the CDR3: TGTGCCAGCAGCTTATCAATATCCACTGAAGCTTTCTTT. As protein: CASSLSISTEAFF.

The chain couples TRBV29-1 to TRBJ2-6; a weak D match, TRBD2 (7 bases). Germline V gene sequence: CDR1 SQVTM, CDR2 ANQGSEA. V was cut by 4 bases and J by 2 bases, with 12 bases left in between. This CDR3 has 15 residues. The CDR3 nucleotides are TGCAGCGTTGCCTTAGGGGGGGCTGGGGCCAACGTCCTGACTTTC. Its protein product is CSVALGGAGANVLTF.

This clone has just a few counts. The J gene is TRBJ1-5, the V gene TRBV30; no reliable D call. This CDR3 contains 13 residues. The germline CDR1 and CDR2 sequences are GTSNPN and SVGIG (reference sequence). V shed 0 bases and J shed 7 bases, with 10 bases lying between them. The CDR3 sequence: CAWSVTHEQPQHF. The CDR3 bases are TGTGCCTGGAGTGTGACCCACGAGCAGCCCCAGCATTTT.

J is TRBJ2-3 and V is TRBV6-5, with a possible D match to TRBD1 (6 bases). The CDR3 sequence is 15 residues long. Germline CDR1 and CDR2: MNHEY and SVGAGI. Between the trimmed V and J ends, which lost 3 bases and 0 bases, there was a span of 10 bases. The CDR3, as DNA: TGTGCCAGCAGTTATGGGACACTTAGCACAGATACGCAGTATTTT. The encoded protein is CASSYGTLSTDTQYF.

This clone was counted a few times. The chain employs TRBV7-9 and TRBJ2-3; D is uncertain. This CDR3 is built from 12 residues. Germline V gene data show CDR1 as SEHNR and CDR2 as FQNEAQ (reference sequence). V dropped 5 bases and J dropped 7 bases, with 10 bases sitting between them. The CDR3 region is CASSRTPNTQYF. DNA of the CDR3: TGTGCCAGCAGCCGTACTCCAAATACGCAGTATTTT.

This sequence joins TRBV30 and TRBJ2-1, with D maybe TRBD2 (6 bases). CDR1 and CDR2 from the germline V gene are GTSNPN and SVGIG (reference sequence). This CDR3 has 15 amino acids. Trimming shortened V by 0 bases and J by 5 bases, and 14 bases separated the two germline ends. The CDR3 reads CAWSVGTPTHNEQFF. Here the CDR3 DNA reads TGTGCCTGGAGTGTGGGGACTCCCACCCACAATGAGCAGTTCTTC.

In its sample, this clone was seen a few times. This chain uses TRBV30 with TRBJ1-2, with D perhaps matching TRBD1 (5 bases). The CDR3 is made up of 13 amino acids. V was trimmed by 0 bases and J by 4 bases, leaving 9 bases between them. The germline CDR1 and CDR2 sequences are GTSNPN and SVGIG (reference sequence). The CDR3 loop is CAWSVPGIYGYTF. The DNA of the CDR3 is TGTGCCTGGAGTGTACCAGGGATCTATGGCTACACCTTC.

V usage is TRBV30 and J usage is TRBJ1-5, with TRBD1 matching over 7 bases. V gave up 2 bases and J gave up 6 bases; unmatched junction bases: 7. Germline V gene data show CDR1 as GTSNPN and CDR2 as SVGIG (reference sequence). This CDR3 has 14 residues. Here the CDR3 reads CAWSPGGGGQPQHF. The CDR3 coding sequence is TGTGCCTGGAGTCCAGGGGGGGGCGGTCAGCCCCAGCATTTT. The full variable domain, in which reference TRBV30 and TRBJ1-5 provide the parts outside the CDR3, is SQTIHQWPATLVQPVGSPLSLECTVEGTSNPNLYWYRQAAGRGLQLLFYSVGIGQISSEVPQNLSASRPQDRQFILSSKKLLLSDSGFYLCAWSPGGGGQPQHFGDGTRLSIL.

This sequence joins TRBV28 and TRBJ2-3; D ambiguous. The CDR3 loop spans 12 amino acids. The V end lost 5 bases, the J end lost 7 bases, and 10 bases lay between the germline ends. The germline V gene encodes CDR1 MDHEN and CDR2 SYDVKM. The CDR3 reads CASSLKGNTQYF. Written as DNA, the CDR3 is TGTGCCAGCAGTCTTAAAGGGAATACGCAGTATTTT.

V is TRBV28 and J is TRBJ2-2, with D tentatively TRBD2 (7 bases). V was trimmed by 2 bases and J by 0 bases, leaving 19 bases between them. The CDR3 length is 19 residues. CDR1 is MDHEN, CDR2 SYDVKM, per germline. In DNA form, the CDR3 reads TGTGCCAGCAGTTTAGTCCCACAGGGAGGGCCCGCGAACACCGGGGAGCTGTTTTTT. This gives the protein CASSLVPQGGPANTGELFF.

This clone has just a few counts. V gene TRBV30 combines with J gene TRBJ2-3; D might be TRBD2 (6 bases). The CDR3 is 13 residues long. V shed 5 bases and J shed 7 bases, with 16 bases lying between them. Germline V CDR1 and CDR2: GTSNPN, SVGIG (reference sequence). CDR3 sequence (DNA): TGTGCCTGGGGAGGACTAATCGGGAATACGCAGTATTTT. It yields the protein CAWGGLIGNTQYF.

The J gene is TRBJ2-5, the V gene TRBV30, with 7 bases fitting TRBD1. The CDR3 has 14 amino acids. J was trimmed by 1 base and V by 6 bases; bases with no gene match: 8. CDR1 and CDR2 (germline): GTSNPN, SVGIG (reference sequence). CDR3 in DNA: TGTGCCTGTCCTCGGGCAGGGGGCCAAGAGACCCAGTACTTC. Residues: CACPRAGGQETQYF.

This chain links TRBV5-1 with TRBJ2-5; D gene ambiguous. Trimming shortened V by 7 bases and J by 1 base, and 11 bases separated the two germline ends. The CDR3 covers 13 residues. Germline CDR1 SGHRS, CDR2 YFSETQ. Written as DNA, the CDR3 is TGCGCCAGCTCCCGGCGGAGCCAAGAGACCCAGTACTTC. It codes for CASSRRSQETQYF.

The rearrangement uses TRBV30 and TRBJ1-3; D ambiguous. Trimming removed 4 bases from V and 4 bases from J, with 14 bases in between. The germline V gene encodes CDR1 GTSNPN and CDR2 SVGIG (reference sequence). This CDR3 is 14 amino acids long. The CDR3 bases are TGTGCCTGGAATTTCTACAGCTCCGGAAACACCATATATTTT. The encoded protein is CAWNFYSSGNTIYF.

CDR3 loop: CASSLDGARYGYTF. CDR3 nucleotide sequence: TGCGCCAGCAGCTTGGATGGGGCCCGATATGGCTACACCTTC. The chain is built from TRBV5-1 and TRBJ1-2; TRBD1 is a possible D gene (5 bases). The CDR3 extends over 14 amino acids. The germline gives CDR1 SGHRS, CDR2 YFSETQ. Trimming removed 0 bases at V and 5 bases at J, with 11 bases between.

V usage is TRBV30 and J usage is TRBJ2-2; 14 nucleotides align to TRBD2. Germline lookup yields CDR1 GTSNPN and CDR2 SVGIG (reference sequence). The CDR3 has 18 residues. V trimming: 4 bases; J trimming: 0 bases; junction bases outside the gene matches: 7. This CDR3 reads CAWNTPGLAGANTGELFF. The DNA of the CDR3 is TGTGCCTGGAACACGCCGGGACTAGCGGGAGCGAACACCGGGGAGCTGTTTTTT. The complete variable domain, with remaining parts taken from reference TRBV30 and TRBJ2-2, reads SQTIHQWPATLVQPVGSPLSLECTVEGTSNPNLYWYRQAAGRGLQLLFYSVGIGQISSEVPQNLSASRPQDRQFILSSKKLLLSDSGFYLCAWNTPGLAGANTGELFFGEGSRLTVL.